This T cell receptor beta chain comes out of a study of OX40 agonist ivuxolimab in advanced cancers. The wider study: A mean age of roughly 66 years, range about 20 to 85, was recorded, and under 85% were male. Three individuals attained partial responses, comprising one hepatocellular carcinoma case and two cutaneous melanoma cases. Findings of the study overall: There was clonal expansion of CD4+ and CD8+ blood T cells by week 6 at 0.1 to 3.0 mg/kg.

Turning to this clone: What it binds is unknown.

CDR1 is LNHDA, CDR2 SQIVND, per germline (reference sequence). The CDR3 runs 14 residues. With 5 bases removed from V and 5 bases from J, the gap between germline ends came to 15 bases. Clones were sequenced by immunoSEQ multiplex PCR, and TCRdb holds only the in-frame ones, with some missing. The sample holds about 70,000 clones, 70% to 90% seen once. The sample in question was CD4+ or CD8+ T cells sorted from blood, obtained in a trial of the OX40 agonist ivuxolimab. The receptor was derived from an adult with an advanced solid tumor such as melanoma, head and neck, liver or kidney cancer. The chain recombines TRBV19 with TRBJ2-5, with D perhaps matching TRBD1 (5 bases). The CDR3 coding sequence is TGTGCCAGTAGTCTGGGGCAGGTCTGGGAGACCCAGTACTTC. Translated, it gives CASSLGQVWETQYF.